This TCR beta chain was profiled in a study of human T cells and chemical hapten exposure. Study-wide findings and caveats: Sensitizing with DPC caused no change in TCRs above 1 in 1000 frequency.

TCRdb re-called the RACE reads with MiXCR, one entry per CDR3 protein. The sample yields some 42,000 distinct CDR3 sequences, more than 9% seen once. As to time point: patch test 2, 6 weeks after DPC sensitization. As for treatment: therapeutic diphenylcyclopropenone sensitization with weekly scalp DPC. The starting material, unfractionated whole blood, was used for total RNA extraction. With respect to this clonotype: Antigen: not known.

This CDR3 is 18 amino acids long. Trimming stripped 0 bases from V and 0 bases from J, with 12 bases between. Germline V CDR1 and CDR2: MNHEY, SVGEGT. The source of this sequence is a woman in her 30s with alopecia areata. Some clones in this sample may be carry-over from other donors' samples. The chain has TRBV6-2 or TRBV6-3 and TRBJ2-6; D might be TRBD2 (5 bases). Source: whole blood, taken in connection with sensitization to the hapten diphenylcyclopropenone (DPC). CDR3 DNA: TGTGCCAGCAGTTACTCGGACTTTCGAGGCTCTGGGGCCAACGTCCTGACTTTC. Its translation is CASSYSDFRGSGANVLTF.